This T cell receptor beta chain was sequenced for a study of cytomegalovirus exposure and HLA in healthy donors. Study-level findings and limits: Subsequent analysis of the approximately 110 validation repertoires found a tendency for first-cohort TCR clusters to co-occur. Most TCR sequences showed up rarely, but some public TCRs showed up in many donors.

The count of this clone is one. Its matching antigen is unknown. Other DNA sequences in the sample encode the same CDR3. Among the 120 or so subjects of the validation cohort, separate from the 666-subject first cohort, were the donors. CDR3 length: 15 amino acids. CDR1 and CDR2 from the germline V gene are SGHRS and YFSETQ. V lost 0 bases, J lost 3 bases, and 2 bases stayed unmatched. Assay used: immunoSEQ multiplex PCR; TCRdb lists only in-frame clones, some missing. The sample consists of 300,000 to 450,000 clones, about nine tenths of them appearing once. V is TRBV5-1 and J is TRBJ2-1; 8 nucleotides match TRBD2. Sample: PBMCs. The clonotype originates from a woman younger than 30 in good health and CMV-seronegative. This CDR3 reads CASSLDSGGYNEQFF. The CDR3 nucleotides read TGCGCCAGCAGCTTGGACAGCGGGGGCTACAATGAGCAGTTCTTC.